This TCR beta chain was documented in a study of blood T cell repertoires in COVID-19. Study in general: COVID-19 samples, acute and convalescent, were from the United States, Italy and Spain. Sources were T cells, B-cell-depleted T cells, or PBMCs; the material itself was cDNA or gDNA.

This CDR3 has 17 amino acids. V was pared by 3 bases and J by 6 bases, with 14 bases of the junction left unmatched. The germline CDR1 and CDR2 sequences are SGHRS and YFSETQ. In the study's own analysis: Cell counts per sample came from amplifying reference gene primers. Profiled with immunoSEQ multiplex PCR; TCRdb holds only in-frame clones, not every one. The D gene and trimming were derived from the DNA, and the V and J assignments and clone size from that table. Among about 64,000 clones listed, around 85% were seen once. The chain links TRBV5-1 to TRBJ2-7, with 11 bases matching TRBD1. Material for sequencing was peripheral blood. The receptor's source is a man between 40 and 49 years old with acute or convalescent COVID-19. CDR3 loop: CASSWTPTGQGAGEQYF. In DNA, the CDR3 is TGCGCCAGCAGCTGGACTCCCACTGGACAGGGGGCGGGCGAGCAGTACTTC.